Sequencing of this T cell receptor (beta chain) was carried out in a study of shared clonotypes between healthy human individuals. To note about this clone: Its cognate antigen is unknown.

Generated by immunoSEQ multiplex PCR, the TCRdb table keeps only in-frame clones and is missing some. The sample lists about 2.4 million clones; approximately 90% were seen once. Overall study results and limits: Only blood was sampled; tissue repertoires likely differ.

This receptor was obtained from a man between 18 and 35 years old in good health. Sequencing was done on a sample of naive CD4+ T cells sorted from blood. The subset was: CD45RA+ positively selected.

As DNA, the CDR3 is TGTGCCAGCAGTGACTCCACAGGGCATAGCAATCAGCCCCAGCATTTT. It codes for CASSDSTGHSNQPQHF. The chain carries TRBV6-4 and TRBJ1-5; a possible D gene is TRBD1 (6 bases). V lost 0 bases and J lost 0, with 9 bases in between. This CDR3 comprises 16 residues. CDR1 is MRHNA and CDR2 is SNTAGT in the germline V gene.